This TCR beta chain comes out of a study of Ad26.COV2.S vaccination and SARS-CoV-2 variants. Regarding this clone: Its target is unknown.

The treatment denotes: some 20 received Ad26.COV2.S at low or high dose, single or two shots; about 5 received placebo; per-sample allocation not given. Sampling was done on day 63 after the first vaccine or placebo injection. Vaccine was an Ad26 vector expressing Wuhan-strain SARS-CoV-2 spike. Study-level points and caveats: Responses of T cells in total may have been underestimated by the TCR breadth and depth analyses.

Data came from immunoSEQ multiplex PCR; TCRdb stores just in-frame clones and leaves some out. This table holds about 220,000 clones, roughly 90% found once. The V and J ends lost 3 bases and 2 bases respectively, with 18 bases between them. CDR3 length equals 17 residues. CDR1 is SGHTA and CDR2 is FQGNSA in the germline V gene. The sequencing used peripheral blood, collected in a trial of Ad26.COV2.S vaccine versus placebo. The V call is TRBV7-2, the J call TRBJ2-3, with a weak D call TRBD1 (5 bases). This sequence was found in a person aged 18 to 65 who received the Ad26.COV2.S COVID-19 vaccine or a placebo. CDR3 residues: CASSFPPRQGPTDTQYF. Written as DNA, the CDR3 is TGTGCCAGCAGCTTTCCCCCGCGTCAGGGTCCCACAGATACGCAGTATTTT.